The source of this TCR beta chain is a study of CD8+ T cells in alopecia areata. As to this clone: At the DNA level, this CDR3 is encoded by other sequences in the same sample as well.

RNA extraction was followed by reverse transcription into cDNA, which acted as the sequencing template. Clones were sequenced by immunoSEQ multiplex PCR, and TCRdb holds only the in-frame ones, with some missing. Among under 300,000 clones listed, roughly 60% were seen once. Described treatment: oral pan-JAK inhibitor, 5-10 mg twice daily. The TCR originated in a human donor with alopecia areata. Sample: CD4+ T cells sorted from blood, taken between weeks 51 and 54, from a patient treated with tofacitinib.

As DNA, the CDR3 is TGTGCCTGGGACAGGGGTAGCTCCTACGAGCAGTACTTC. It encodes CAWDRGSSYEQYF. The genes are TRBV30 and TRBJ2-7; 8 nucleotides match TRBD1. V shed 5 bases, J shed 0 bases, and the junction held 3 bases outside the gene matches. This CDR3 comprises 13 residues. CDR1 GTSNPN and CDR2 SVGIG come from the germline V gene (reference sequence).